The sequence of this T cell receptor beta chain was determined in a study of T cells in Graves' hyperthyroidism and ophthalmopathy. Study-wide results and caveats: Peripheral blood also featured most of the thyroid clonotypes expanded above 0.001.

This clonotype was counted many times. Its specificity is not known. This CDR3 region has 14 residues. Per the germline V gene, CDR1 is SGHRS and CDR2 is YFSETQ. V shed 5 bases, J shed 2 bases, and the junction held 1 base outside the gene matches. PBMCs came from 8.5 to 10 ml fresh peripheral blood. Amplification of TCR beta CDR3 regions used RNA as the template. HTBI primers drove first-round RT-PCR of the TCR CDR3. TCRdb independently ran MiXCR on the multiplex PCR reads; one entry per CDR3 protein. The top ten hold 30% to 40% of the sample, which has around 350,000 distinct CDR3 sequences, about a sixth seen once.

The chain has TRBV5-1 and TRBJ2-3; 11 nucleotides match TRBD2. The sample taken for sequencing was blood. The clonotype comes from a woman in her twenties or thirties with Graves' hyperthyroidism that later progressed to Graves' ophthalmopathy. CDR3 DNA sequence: TGCGCCAGCAGGACTAGCGGGATCACAGATACGCAGTATTTT. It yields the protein CASRTSGITDTQYF.